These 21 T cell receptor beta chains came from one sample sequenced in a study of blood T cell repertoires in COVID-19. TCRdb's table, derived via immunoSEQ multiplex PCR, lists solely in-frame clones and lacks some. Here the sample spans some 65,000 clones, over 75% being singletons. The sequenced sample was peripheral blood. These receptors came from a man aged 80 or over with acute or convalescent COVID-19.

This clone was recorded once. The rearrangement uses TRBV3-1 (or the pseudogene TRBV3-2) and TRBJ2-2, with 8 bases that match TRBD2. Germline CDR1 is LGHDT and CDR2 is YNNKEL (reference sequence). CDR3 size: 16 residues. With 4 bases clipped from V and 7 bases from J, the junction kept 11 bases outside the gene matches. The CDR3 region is CASSLGTRSFGGELFF. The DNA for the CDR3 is TGTGCCAGCAGCCTCGGGACTAGGAGCTTCGGCGGGGAGCTGTTTTTT.

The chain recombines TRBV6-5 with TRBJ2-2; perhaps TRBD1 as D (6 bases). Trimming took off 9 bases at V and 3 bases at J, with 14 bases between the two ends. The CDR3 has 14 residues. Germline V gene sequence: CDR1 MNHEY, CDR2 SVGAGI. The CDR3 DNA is TGTGCCAGGCCTAATACAGGGTACACCGGGGAGCTGTTTTTT. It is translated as CARPNTGYTGELFF.

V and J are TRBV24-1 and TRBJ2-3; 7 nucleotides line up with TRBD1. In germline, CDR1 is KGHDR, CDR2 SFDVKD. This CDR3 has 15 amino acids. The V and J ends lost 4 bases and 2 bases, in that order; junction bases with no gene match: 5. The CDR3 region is CATSEPDRHTDTQYF. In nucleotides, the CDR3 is TGTGCCACCAGTGAGCCGGACAGGCACACAGATACGCAGTATTTT.

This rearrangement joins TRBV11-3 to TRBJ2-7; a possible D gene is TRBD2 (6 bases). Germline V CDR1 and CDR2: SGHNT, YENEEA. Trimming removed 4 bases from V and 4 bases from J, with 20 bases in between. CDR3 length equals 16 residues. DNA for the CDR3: TGTGCCAGCAGCTGGGGAGGCCCTCAGACTAAATACGAGCAGTACTTC. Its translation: CASSWGGPQTKYEQYF. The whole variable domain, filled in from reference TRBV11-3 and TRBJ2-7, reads EAGVVQSPRYKIIEKKQPVAFWCNPISGHNTLYWYLQNLGQGPELLIRYENEEAVDDSQLPKDRFSAERLKGVDSTLKIQPAELGDSAVYLCASSWGGPQTKYEQYFGPGTRLTVT.

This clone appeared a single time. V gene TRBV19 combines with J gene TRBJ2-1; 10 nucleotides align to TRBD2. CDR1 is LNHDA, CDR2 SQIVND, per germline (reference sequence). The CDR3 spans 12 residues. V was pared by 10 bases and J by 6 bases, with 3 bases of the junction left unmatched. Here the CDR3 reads CATSGRFNEQFF. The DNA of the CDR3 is TGTGCCACTAGCGGGAGATTCAATGAGCAGTTCTTC.

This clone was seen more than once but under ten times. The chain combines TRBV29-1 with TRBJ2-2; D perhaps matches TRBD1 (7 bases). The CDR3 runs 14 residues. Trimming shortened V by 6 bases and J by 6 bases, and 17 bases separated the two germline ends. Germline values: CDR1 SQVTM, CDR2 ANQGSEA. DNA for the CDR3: TGCAGCGTGTCAGGGGGGAGTAGGGCCGGGGAGCTGTTTTTT. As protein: CSVSGGSRAGELFF.

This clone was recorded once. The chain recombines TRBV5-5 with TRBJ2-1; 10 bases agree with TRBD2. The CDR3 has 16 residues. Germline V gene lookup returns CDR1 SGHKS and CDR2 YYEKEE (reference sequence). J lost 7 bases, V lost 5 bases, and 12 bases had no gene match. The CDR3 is CASSLSPSGRGNEQFF. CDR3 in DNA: TGTGCCAGCAGTCTCTCACCTAGCGGGAGAGGGAATGAGCAGTTCTTC.

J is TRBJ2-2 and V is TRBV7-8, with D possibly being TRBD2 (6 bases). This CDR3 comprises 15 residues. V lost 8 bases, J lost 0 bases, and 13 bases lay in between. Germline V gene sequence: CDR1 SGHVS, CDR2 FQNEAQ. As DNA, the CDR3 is TGTGCCAGCTACCTGGGAGGTCCGAACACCGGGGAGCTGTTTTTT. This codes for CASYLGGPNTGELFF.

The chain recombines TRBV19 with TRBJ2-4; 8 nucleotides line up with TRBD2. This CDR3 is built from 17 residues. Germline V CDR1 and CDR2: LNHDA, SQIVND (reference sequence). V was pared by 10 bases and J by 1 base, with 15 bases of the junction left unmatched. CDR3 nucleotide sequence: TGTGCCACCGTGGGACTAGGGGCCGGGAAGGCCAAAAACATTCAGTACTTC. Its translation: CATVGLGAGKAKNIQYF.

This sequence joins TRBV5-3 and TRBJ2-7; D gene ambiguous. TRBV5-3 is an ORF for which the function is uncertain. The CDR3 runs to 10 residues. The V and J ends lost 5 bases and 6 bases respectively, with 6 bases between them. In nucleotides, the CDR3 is TGTGCCAGAAGTTCAGGCGAGCAGTACTTC. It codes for CARSSGEQYF.

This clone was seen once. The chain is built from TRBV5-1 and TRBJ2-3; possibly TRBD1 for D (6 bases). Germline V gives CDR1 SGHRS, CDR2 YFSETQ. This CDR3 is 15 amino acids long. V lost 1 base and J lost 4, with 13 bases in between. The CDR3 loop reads CASSLTGRGADTQYF. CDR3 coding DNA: TGCGCCAGCAGCTTGACAGGGAGAGGCGCAGATACGCAGTATTTT.

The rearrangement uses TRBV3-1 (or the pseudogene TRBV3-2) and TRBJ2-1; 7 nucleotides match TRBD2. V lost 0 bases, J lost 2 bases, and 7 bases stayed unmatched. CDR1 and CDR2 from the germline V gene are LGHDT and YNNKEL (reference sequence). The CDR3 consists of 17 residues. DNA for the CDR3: TGTGCCAGCAGCCAAGAAACTGGTCTAGCGGCCTACAATGAGCAGTTCTTC. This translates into CASSQETGLAAYNEQFF.

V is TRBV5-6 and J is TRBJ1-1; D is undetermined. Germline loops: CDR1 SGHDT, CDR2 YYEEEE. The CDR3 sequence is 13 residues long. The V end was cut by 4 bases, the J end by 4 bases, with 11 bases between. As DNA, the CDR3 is TGTGCCAGCAGCCAAGATAGGAGCACTGAAGCTTTCTTT. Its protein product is CASSQDRSTEAFF.

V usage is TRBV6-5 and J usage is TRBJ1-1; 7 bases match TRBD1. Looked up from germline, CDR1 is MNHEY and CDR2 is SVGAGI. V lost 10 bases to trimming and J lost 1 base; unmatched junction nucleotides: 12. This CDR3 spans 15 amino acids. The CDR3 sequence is CATQLRGQSNTEAFF. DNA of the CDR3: TGTGCCACCCAGTTAAGGGGACAGTCGAACACTGAAGCTTTCTTT.

CDR3 residues: CASTGQGRNTEAFF. In nucleotides, the CDR3 is TGTGCCAGCACGGGACAAGGGAGGAACACTGAAGCTTTCTTT. The chain combines TRBV6-5 with TRBJ1-1; TRBD1 might be the D (6 bases). The CDR3 runs to 14 residues. V gave up 7 bases and J gave up 1 base, with 13 bases separating them. Per germline, CDR1 MNHEY and CDR2 SVGAGI.

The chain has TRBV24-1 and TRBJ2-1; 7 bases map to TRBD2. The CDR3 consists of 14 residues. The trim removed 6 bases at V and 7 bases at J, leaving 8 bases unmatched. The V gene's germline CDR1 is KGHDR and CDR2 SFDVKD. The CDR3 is CATSLPGRWNEQFF. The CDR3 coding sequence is TGTGCCACCAGTTTGCCCGGGAGGTGGAATGAGCAGTTCTTC.

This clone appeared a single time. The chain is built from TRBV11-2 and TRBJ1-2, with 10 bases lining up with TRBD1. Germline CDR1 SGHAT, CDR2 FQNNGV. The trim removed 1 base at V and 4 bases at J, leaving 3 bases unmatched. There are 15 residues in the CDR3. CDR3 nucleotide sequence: TGTGCCAGCAGCTTAGGGACAGGGGGAGGCTATGGCTACACCTTC. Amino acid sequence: CASSLGTGGGYGYTF. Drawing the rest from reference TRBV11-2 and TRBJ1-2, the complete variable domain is EAGVAQSPRYKIIEKRQSVAFWCNPISGHATLYWYQQILGQGPKLLIQFQNNGVVDDSQLPKDRFSAERLKGVDSTLKIQPAKLEDSAVYLCASSLGTGGGYGYTFGSGTRLTVV.

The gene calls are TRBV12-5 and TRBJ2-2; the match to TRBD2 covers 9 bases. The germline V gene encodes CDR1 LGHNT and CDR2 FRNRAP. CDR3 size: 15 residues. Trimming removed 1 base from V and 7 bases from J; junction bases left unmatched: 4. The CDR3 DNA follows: TGTGCTAGTGGTTTGGCTAGCGGGAAGGGCGGGGAGCTGTTTTTT. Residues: CASGLASGKGGELFF. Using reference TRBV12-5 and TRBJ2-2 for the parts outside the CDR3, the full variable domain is DARVTQTPRHKVTEMGQEVTMRCQPILGHNTVFWYRQTMMQGLELLAYFRNRAPLDDSGMPKDRFSAEMPDATLATLKIQPSEPRDSAVYFCASGLASGKGGELFFGEGSRLTVL.

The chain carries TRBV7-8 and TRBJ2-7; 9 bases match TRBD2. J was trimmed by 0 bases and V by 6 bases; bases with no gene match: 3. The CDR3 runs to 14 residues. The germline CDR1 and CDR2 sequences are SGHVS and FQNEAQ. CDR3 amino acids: CASRLAGSSYEQYF. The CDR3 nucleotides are TGTGCCAGCAGGCTAGCGGGATCCTCCTACGAGCAGTACTTC.

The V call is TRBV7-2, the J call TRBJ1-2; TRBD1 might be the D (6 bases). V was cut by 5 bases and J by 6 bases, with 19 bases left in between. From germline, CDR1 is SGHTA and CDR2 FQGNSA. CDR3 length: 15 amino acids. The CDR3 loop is CASSPGLTGSDGYTF. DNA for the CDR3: TGTGCCAGCAGCCCAGGGTTGACAGGATCTGATGGCTACACCTTC.

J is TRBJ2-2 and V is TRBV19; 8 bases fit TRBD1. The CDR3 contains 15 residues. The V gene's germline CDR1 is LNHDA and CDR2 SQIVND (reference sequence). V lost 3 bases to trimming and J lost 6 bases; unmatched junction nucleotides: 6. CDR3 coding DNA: TGTGCCAGTAGTATGGGCAGGGGGCGCGCCGGGGAGCTGTTTTTT. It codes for CASSMGRGRAGELFF.